This is a list of T cell receptor beta chains from one sample in a study of blood T cells in healthy people across ages. TCRdb analysed the 5' RACE reads with MiXCR anew, one entry per CDR3 protein. The table shows roughly 560,000 distinct CDR3 sequences, with 20% to 30% occurring only once. Another study also made use of these data, one on T cells of mothers and their children.

Sample: blood. Receptor source: a boy between 5 and 17 years old in good health. The CDR3 runs from the conserved cysteine through the conserved F or W. D genes are given only for firm matches. Clone size is shown for a subset of rows, as once, few, many or a class of expanded clone.

TRBD1 | TRBJ2-3 | few | TRBV5-1 | TGCGCCAGCAGCTTGGCCTCACAGGGGGGCGCAGATACGCAGTATTTT | CASSLASQGGADTQYF
. | TRBJ2-7 | few | TRBV27 | TGTGCCAGCAGTTTAATCGGAGGGCTCCCATACGAGCAGTACTTC | CASSLIGGLPYEQYF
TRBD2 | TRBJ2-1 | few | TRBV15 | TGTGCCACCAGCAGAGATGGGGGGGGGACCGCCTACAATGAGCAGTTCTTC | CATSRDGGGTAYNEQFF
. | TRBJ2-1 | . | TRBV19 | TGTGCCAGTAGTAAAGAGGGTAAGCGCAGCTCCTACAATGAGCAGTTCTTC | CASSKEGKRSSYNEQFF
. | TRBJ2-1 | few | TRBV12-3/TRBV12-4 | TGTGCCAGCAGTTTTCAGGGCACCAATGAGCAGTTCTTC | CASSFQGTNEQFF
. | TRBJ2-5 | few | TRBV20-1 | TGCAGTGCTAGTGACCGTGGCGGGGAGCAGTACTTC | CSASDRGGEQYF
TRBD1 | TRBJ1-1 | few | TRBV5-1 | TGCGCCAGCAGCTCCACAGGGGGCGCGACTGAAGCTTTCTTT | CASSSTGGATEAFF
. | TRBJ1-6 | few | TRBV7-9 | TGTGCCAGCAGCTTAGCGGGGGCGTATTCACCCCTCCACTTT | CASSLAGAYSPLHF
. | TRBJ1-2 | . | TRBV4-3 | TGCGCCAGCAGCCAAGTAGTCCGGACCGTATGGGGTTATGGCTACACCTTC | CASSQVVRTVWGYGYTF
TRBD2 | TRBJ2-3 | . | TRBV14 | TGTGCCAGCAGCCAAGAGTGGCTAGCGGGGGGGAGCACAGATACGCAGTATTTT | CASSQEWLAGGSTDTQYF
. | TRBJ2-7 | . | TRBV6-1 | TGTGCCAGCCCCAAGGGCGGAGAGCAGTACTTC | CASPKGGEQYF
. | TRBJ2-1 | . | TRBV6-2/TRBV6-3 | TGTGCCAGCAGTACACTCGATGGGGGCCCTACCTACAATGAGCAGTTCTTC | CASSTLDGGPTYNEQFF
TRBD1 | TRBJ2-1 | . | TRBV6-2/TRBV6-3 | TGTGCCAGCGGACTGGGACAGTCTTTCAATGAGCAGTTCTTC | CASGLGQSFNEQFF
. | TRBJ2-4 | . | TRBV18 | TGTGCCAGCTCACCAGGGCCCCTGGGGGGCCCCAAAAACATTCAGTACTTC | CASSPGPLGGPKNIQYF
. | TRBJ1-5 | . | TRBV4-2 | TGTGCCAGCAGCCAAGAAGGGAACATTCATAGCAATCAGCCCCAGCATTTT | CASSQEGNIHSNQPQHF
TRBD1 | TRBJ2-6 | few | TRBV9 | TGTGCCAGCAGCCAAGGGGGCTTTGGGGCCAACGTCCTGACTTTC | CASSQGGFGANVLTF
. | TRBJ2-3 | . | TRBV6-1 | TGTGCCAGCACTAACCGGGACAAACGCACAGATACGCAGTATTTT | CASTNRDKRTDTQYF
. | TRBJ1-1 | few | TRBV6-5 | TGTGCCAGCAGCGCGTTATCCGGGGGGACTGAAGCTTTCTTT | CASSALSGGTEAFF
. | TRBJ2-7 | . | TRBV6-6 | TGTGCCAGCAGAGGGTGGACAGATAGAATACACGAGCAGTACTTC | CASRGWTDRIHEQYF
TRBD2 | TRBJ2-3 | few | TRBV4-3 | TGCGCCAGCAGCCAGAGACTAGCGGGGGCAGATACGCAGTATTTT | CASSQRLAGADTQYF
. | TRBJ2-3 | . | TRBV6-1 | TGTGCCAGCAGTGCCTTGTGGGATACGCAGTATTTT | CASSALWDTQYF
. | TRBJ2-3 | . | TRBV28 | TGTGCCAGCGCCGAGTCCGGGAGGAGGGGGGATACGCAGTATTTT | CASAESGRRGDTQYF
TRBD1 | TRBJ2-1 | . | TRBV6-5 | TGTGCCAGCAGTTCGGGACAGGACTCCTACAATGAGCAGTTCTTC | CASSSGQDSYNEQFF
. | TRBJ2-7 | few | TRBV6-2/TRBV6-3 | TGTGCCAGCAGTTCCAGGCACGAGCAGTACTTC | CASSSRHEQYF
TRBD2 | TRBJ2-7 | few | TRBV19 | TGTGCCAGTAGTCCAGGGACTAGCGGATACCTCTCCTACGAGCAGTACTTC | CASSPGTSGYLSYEQYF
TRBD2 | TRBJ2-1 | few | TRBV6-5 | TGTGCCAGCAGTTGGACTAGCGGGGGAGGGACGGTTGAGCAGTTCTTC | CASSWTSGGGTVEQFF
. | TRBJ1-2 | . | TRBV4-3 | TGCGCCAGCAGCCACGGCCCCGGGACATCCCCGTCTAAAAATGGCTACACCTTC | CASSHGPGTSPSKNGYTF
. | TRBJ2-2 | few | TRBV12-3/TRBV12-4 | TGTGCCAGCAGCCCGGAGGCCGGGGAGCTGTTTTTT | CASSPEAGELFF
. | TRBJ2-5 | few | TRBV29-1 | TGCAGCGCCATTACAGGGTCGGAGACCCAGTACTTC | CSAITGSETQYF
TRBD1 | TRBJ2-3 | few | TRBV28 | TGTGCCAGCACCCGACAGGGGCTAAGCACAGATACGCAGTATTTT | CASTRQGLSTDTQYF
TRBD2 | TRBJ2-7 | few | TRBV10-3 | TGTGCCATCAGTAAACTAGCGGAGTCCTACGAGCAGTACTTC | CAISKLAESYEQYF
. | TRBJ1-1 | few | TRBV6-2/TRBV6-3 | TGTGCCAGCAGTTACCCCTTGGGGTCAGTTGGCACTGAAGCTTTCTTT | CASSYPLGSVGTEAFF
TRBD1 | TRBJ1-4 | few | TRBV5-6 | TGTGCCAGCAGCGCGCCGGGACAGGGTTCGAGAAAACTGTTTTTT | CASSAPGQGSRKLFF
. | TRBJ2-1 | few | TRBV20-1 | TGCAGTGCTAGAGTGGGGGAGAGCTCCTACAATGAGCAGTTCTTC | CSARVGESSYNEQFF
. | TRBJ1-2 | . | TRBV28 | TGTGCCAGCACCCGGGATAACTATGGCTACACCTTC | CASTRDNYGYTF
TRBD2 | TRBJ2-1 | few | TRBV11-2 | TGTGCCAGCAGCTTAGGGGGGACTAGCGGGAGATTCGAGCAGTTCTTC | CASSLGGTSGRFEQFF
. | TRBJ2-7 | . | TRBV28 | TGTGCCAGCAGGGGCGGTAGCGAGCAGTACTTC | CASRGGSEQYF
TRBD1 | TRBJ1-1 | . | TRBV6-1 | TGTGCCAGCAGTGCCTACAGGGGACGGGCTGAAGCTTTCTTT | CASSAYRGRAEAFF
TRBD2 | TRBJ2-7 | few | TRBV2 | TGCGCCAGCAGAAAGGAGAGGGCTAGCGGGAACTACGAGCAGTACTTC | CASRKERASGNYEQYF
. | TRBJ1-3 | few | TRBV7-2 | TGTGCCAGCAGCTTAGGTGACGGGAGCTCTGGAAACACCATATATTTT | CASSLGDGSSGNTIYF
. | TRBJ1-2 | . | TRBV20-1 | TGCAGTGCTAGCCCTACGGTGGGAAATCGGTTGGATGGCTACACCTTC | CSASPTVGNRLDGYTF
TRBD2 | TRBJ2-1 | few | TRBV9 | TGTGCCAGCAGCCTCTTAGCGGGAGCCCATGAGCAGTTCTTC | CASSLLAGAHEQFF
TRBD2 | TRBJ2-1 | few | TRBV9 | TGTGCCAGCAGCGAGGGGACTAGCGGGATGGTTGTTGAGCAGTTCTTC | CASSEGTSGMVVEQFF
. | TRBJ2-4 | . | TRBV6-2/TRBV6-3 | TGTGCCAGCAGACCCCTTAGGGGAGCCAAAAACATTCAGTACTTC | CASRPLRGAKNIQYF
. | TRBJ2-7 | . | TRBV20-1 | TGCAGTGCGTTGGGATTGGAGGGGTTCGGCGAGCAGTACTTC | CSALGLEGFGEQYF
. | TRBJ2-7 | . | TRBV20-1 | TGCAGTGCTAGAGATAGGGGGGGGCCTCAAGAATGGGAGCAGTACTTC | CSARDRGGPQEWEQYF
. | TRBJ2-7 | . | TRBV5-1 | TGCGCCAGCAGCTTGGGGGGGCAGGAGTACTTC | CASSLGGQEYF
TRBD1 | TRBJ2-3 | few | TRBV12-3/TRBV12-4 | TGTGCCAGCAACCAGGGACAGCGCACAGATACGCAGTATTTT | CASNQGQRTDTQYF
. | TRBJ1-1 | few | TRBV4-1 | TGCGCCAGCAGCCAAGCCCGGAACACTGAAGCTTTCTTT | CASSQARNTEAFF
. | TRBJ2-7 | few | TRBV28 | TGTGCCAGCAGACCTCGCGGGCATTACGAGCAGTACTTC | CASRPRGHYEQYF
TRBD2 | TRBJ2-1 | . | TRBV7-9 | TGTGCCAGCAGCGATCCGACTAGCGGGAGAGTTGATGAGCAGTTCTTC | CASSDPTSGRVDEQFF
. | TRBJ2-5 | . | TRBV11-1 | TGTGCCAGCGTCTTACATCTCGGCGGACACCAGTACTTC | CASVLHLGGHQYF
. | TRBJ2-3 | few | TRBV7-6 | TGTGCCAGCAGCTTAGCGGGCGGAATCACAGATACGCAGTATTTT | CASSLAGGITDTQYF
TRBD1 | TRBJ2-5 | once | TRBV28 | TGTGCCAGCAGTTCCCCGGGACAGATAGAAGAGACCCAGTACTTC | CASSSPGQIEETQYF
. | TRBJ2-2 | medium-sized | TRBV13 | TGTGCCAGCAGCTCTGATGGACTGGGCGGGGAGCTGTTTTTT | CASSSDGLGGELFF